This T cell receptor (beta chain) is drawn from a study of T cell changes during pregnancy in multiple sclerosis. The CDR3 is 15 amino acids. Germline CDR1 is LGHNT and CDR2 is FRNRAP. Trimming shortened V by 3 bases and J by 9 bases, and 18 bases separated the two germline ends. Some clones are missing from TCRdb's copy, which holds only in-frame ones; the method was immunoSEQ multiplex PCR. The sample includes approximately 90,000 clones, 91% seen only once; the top ten take 1.5% to 2%. The sequencing here drew on peripheral blood, taken after pregnancy. This sequence originates from a female donor in good health, enrolled as a control in a pregnancy study. The genes are TRBV12-5 and TRBJ1-5; D is ambiguous. The CDR3 sequence is CASGLLAGSEGPQHF. CDR3 bases: TGTGCTAGTGGTTTACTTGCGGGGTCCGAGGGGCCCCAGCATTTT.